This T cell receptor (beta chain) was observed in a study of T-cell memory formation after mild COVID-19. Germline CDR1 and CDR2: SGHRS and YFSETQ. V lost 5 bases to trimming and J lost 2 bases, with 10 bases between them. CDR3 size: 13 residues. TCRdb reanalysed the 5' RACE reads using MiXCR and keeps one entry per CDR3 protein. The data hold a few hundred thousand distinct CDR3 sequences, with 25% to 30% observed a single time. The genes are TRBV5-1 and TRBJ2-5; D may be TRBD1 (5 bases). Sample: PBMCs or a T cell subset sorted from them (not recorded which). This TCR came from an adult woman who had mild COVID-19 (a few samples of this study predate the infection). Cell type and time point are not known. Written as DNA, the CDR3 is TGCGCCAGCAGGCAGGGCGCACAAGAGACCCAGTACTTC. Translated: CASRQGAQETQYF.